Shown below are 29 T cell receptor beta chains from a single sample sequenced in a study of CD8 T cells in Susac syndrome. After extraction with the RNeasy kit, roughly 0.45 to 1 ug of the RNA was reverse transcribed using random hexamers. TCRdb reanalysed the immunoSEQ multiplex PCR reads using MiXCR and keeps one entry per CDR3 protein. The table lists approximately 130,000 distinct CDR3 sequences, around nine tenths of them singletons. Material for sequencing was CD8+ T cells from PBMCs. The receptors were gathered from a human donor with multiple sclerosis.

This clonotype came up once. This chain links TRBV5-1 with TRBJ1-1, with D unclear. This CDR3 is built from 13 residues. Germline V gene lookup returns CDR1 SGHRS and CDR2 YFSETQ. Between the trimmed V and J ends, which lost 0 bases and 3 bases, there was a span of 6 bases. The CDR3 DNA follows: TGCGCCAGCAGCTTGGGGAGCTACACTGAAGCTTTCTTT. Protein product: CASSLGSYTEAFF.

The genes are TRBV19 and TRBJ2-7; 8 bases fit TRBD1. Germline trimming cut 1 base from V and 3 bases from J; bases unmatched to any gene: 2. This CDR3 spans 14 amino acids. Germline V gene data show CDR1 as LNHDA and CDR2 as SQIVND (reference sequence). The CDR3 region is CASSIGGTGYEQYF. The CDR3 region has the DNA TGTGCCAGTAGTATAGGTGGGACAGGCTACGAGCAGTACTTC.

The chain couples TRBV6-4 to TRBJ2-2; D gene ambiguous. From germline, CDR1 is MRHNA and CDR2 SNTAGT. The ends were cut back, 2 bases at V and 4 bases at J, with 5 bases in the middle. The length of the CDR3 is 13 residues. The CDR3 DNA follows: TGTGCCAGCAGTGACACCCGCACCGGGGAGCTGTTTTTT. Translated, it gives CASSDTRTGELFF.

The chain is built from TRBV5-4 and TRBJ2-7; 7 positions match TRBD2. Germline loops: CDR1 SGHNT, CDR2 YYREEE (reference sequence). The CDR3 covers 13 residues. The V segment lost 4 bases and the J segment 7 bases; nucleotides outside the gene matches: 8. The CDR3: CASSRDYPPEQYF. DNA of the CDR3: TGTGCCAGCAGCAGGGACTACCCCCCTGAGCAGTACTTC.

The chain links TRBV9 to TRBJ1-2, with D unclear. The V gene's germline CDR1 is SGDLS and CDR2 YYNGEE. V shed 3 bases and J shed 4 bases, with 19 bases lying between them. The CDR3 sequence is 16 residues long. This chain's CDR3 is CASSAVPGGPGYGYTF. CDR3 DNA sequence: TGTGCCAGCAGCGCCGTCCCTGGAGGCCCTGGCTATGGCTACACCTTC. Variable domain in full (rest from reference TRBV9 and TRBJ1-2): DSGVTQTPKHLITATGQRVTLRCSPRSGDLSVYWYQQSLDQGLQFLIQYYNGEERAKGNILERFSAQQFPDLHSELNLSSLELGDSALYFCASSAVPGGPGYGYTFGSGTRLTVV.

The chain joins TRBV30 to TRBJ2-1, with unresolved D. The CDR3 contains 12 residues. Germline CDR1 reads GTSNPN; CDR2 reads SVGIG (reference sequence). V was shortened by 4 bases and J by 9 bases, with 13 bases between the two germline ends. The CDR3 reads CAWIGSRPEQFF. The CDR3 DNA follows: TGTGCCTGGATCGGGTCGCGACCTGAGCAGTTCTTC.

The V and J genes are TRBV27 and TRBJ1-1; D is undetermined. The length of the CDR3 is 11 residues. The germline CDR1 and CDR2 sequences are MNHEY and SMNVEV (reference sequence). Trimming stripped 10 bases from V and 1 base from J, with 7 bases between. The CDR3 is CATRTNTEAFF. The CDR3, as DNA: TGTGCCACGAGGACGAACACTGAAGCTTTCTTT.

CDR3 bases: TGTGCCAGCAGTGAATCCCTCACCGGCATTGCTGGCGAGCAGTACTTC. Its protein is CASSESLTGIAGEQYF. The chain carries TRBV25-1 and TRBJ2-7; D is unresolved. The CDR3 is made up of 16 amino acids. V was pared by 1 base and J by 6 bases, with 19 bases between. Looked up from germline, CDR1 is MGHDK and CDR2 is SYGVNS.

The chain joins TRBV2 to TRBJ2-1; 10 nucleotides line up with TRBD1. CDR1 is SNHLY, CDR2 FYNNEI, per germline. This CDR3 is built from 15 residues. The V gene end was trimmed by 6 bases and the J gene end by 9 bases; junction bases not matched to a gene: 11. CDR3 sequence (DNA): TGTGCCAGCAGAGACCCGGGACAGGGGATCGCTGAGCAGTTCTTC. Residues: CASRDPGQGIAEQFF. The full variable domain, rest sourced from reference TRBV2 and TRBJ2-1, is EPEVTQTPSHQVTQMGQEVILRCVPISNHLYFYWYRQILGQKVEFLVSFYNNEISEKSEIFDDQFSVERPDGSNFTLKIRSTKLEDSAMYFCASRDPGQGIAEQFFGPGTRLTVL.

This chain uses TRBV4-2 with TRBJ1-3; a weak D match, TRBD1 (6 bases). The CDR3 loop spans 16 amino acids. The V and J ends lost 0 bases and 3 bases respectively, with 12 bases between them. Germline-derived CDR1 and CDR2 are LGHNA and YNFKEQ. CDR3 nucleotides: TGTGCCAGCAGCCAAGAGTCAGGGGCATATGGAAACACCATATATTTT. Protein sequence: CASSQESGAYGNTIYF.

This chain connects TRBV7-7 to TRBJ1-1; 7 nucleotides line up with TRBD1. Germline V CDR1 and CDR2: SSHAT, FNYEAQ (reference sequence). V gave up 5 bases and J gave up 5 bases; unmatched junction bases: 11. This CDR3 region has 15 residues. The CDR3 sequence: CASSPLTGSQTEAFF. In nucleotides, the CDR3 is TGTGCCAGCAGCCCGTTGACAGGGTCGCAGACTGAAGCTTTCTTT.

The chain links TRBV6-2 or TRBV6-3 to TRBJ2-6, with 7 bases aligning to TRBD1. The CDR3 is 21 amino acids. J gave up 0 bases and V 6 bases, and 20 bases lay outside the gene matches. Germline-derived CDR1 and CDR2 are MNHEY and SVGEGT. The CDR3 region has the DNA TGTGCCAGCAGCCTCGACCTTACAGGGGAAGGGCCGTACTCTGGGGCCAACGTCCTGACTTTC. Protein: CASSLDLTGEGPYSGANVLTF.

This chain connects TRBV19 to TRBJ2-5; D remains unclear. V lost 4 bases and J 4 bases, leaving 13 bases between the germline ends. CDR1 is LNHDA, CDR2 SQIVND, per germline (reference sequence). This CDR3 is built from 14 residues. The CDR3 region is CASSTTAARETQYF. The CDR3 DNA follows: TGTGCCAGTAGTACCACCGCGGCCCGAGAGACCCAGTACTTC. Together with reference TRBV19 and TRBJ2-5, the CDR3 gives the full variable domain: DGGITQSPKYLFRKEGQNVTLSCEQNLNHDAMYWYRQDPGQGLRLIYYSQIVNDFQKGDIAEGYSVSREKKESFPLTVTSAQKNPTAFYLCASSTTAARETQYFGPGTRLLVL.

The chain combines TRBV6-2 or TRBV6-3 with TRBJ2-3; 7 nucleotides match TRBD2. The CDR3 is 16 residues long. CDR1 and CDR2 (germline): MNHEY, SVGEGT. Unmatched junction bases numbered 14, after V lost 5 bases and J lost 6 bases. Here the CDR3 DNA reads TGTGCCAGCAGTGAGACTAGCCGAATAGCAAGTGATACGCAGTATTTT. It yields the protein CASSETSRIASDTQYF.

The rearrangement uses TRBV27 and TRBJ2-2, with TRBD2 as a possible D gene (5 bases). The germline V gene encodes CDR1 MNHEY and CDR2 SMNVEV (reference sequence). V dropped 0 bases and J dropped 6 bases, with 8 bases sitting between them. There are 14 residues in the CDR3. The CDR3 spells CASSLSAGSGELFF. The CDR3 bases are TGTGCCAGCAGTTTATCGGCGGGCTCCGGGGAGCTGTTTTTT.

This clonotype appeared a few times. V is TRBV5-6 and J is TRBJ1-5; D unclear. Trimming stripped 1 base from V and 2 bases from J, with 1 base between. CDR3 length: 12 amino acids. Germline loops: CDR1 SGHDT, CDR2 YYEEEE. The DNA of the CDR3 is TGTGCCAGCAGCTTGCGCAATCAGCCCCAGCATTTT. Amino acid sequence: CASSLRNQPQHF.

In this sample, this clonotype turned up once. This sequence joins TRBV27 and TRBJ1-1; D is ambiguous. There are 14 residues in the CDR3. Germline V gene lookup returns CDR1 MNHEY and CDR2 SMNVEV (reference sequence). V was shortened by 4 bases and J by 4 bases, with 13 bases between the two germline ends. The CDR3 coding sequence is TGTGCCAGCAGTTACCGGCGCGAGGGCACTGAAGCTTTCTTT. This encodes CASSYRREGTEAFF.

J is TRBJ2-5 and V is TRBV29-1; the D is unclear. Trimming removed 5 bases from V and 7 bases from J, with 14 bases in between. Germline CDR1 reads SQVTM; CDR2 reads ANQGSEA. The CDR3 runs 12 residues. This CDR3 is CSVPVGTGTQYF. In DNA form, the CDR3 reads TGCAGCGTTCCCGTCGGTACGGGGACCCAGTACTTC.

The chain is built from TRBV27 and TRBJ2-6, with 12 nucleotides matching TRBD2. This CDR3 has 16 amino acids. Germline assignment: CDR1 MNHEY and CDR2 SMNVEV (reference sequence). V gave up 5 bases and J gave up 2 bases; unmatched junction bases: 1. The CDR3 here is CASSRTSGTGANVLTF. In nucleotides, the CDR3 is TGTGCCAGCAGTCGGACTAGCGGGACTGGGGCCAACGTCCTGACTTTC.

This sequence joins TRBV7-8 and TRBJ2-1; the D gene is possibly TRBD2 (6 bases). CDR1 is SGHVS and CDR2 is FQNEAQ in the germline V gene. V gave up 3 bases and J gave up 2 bases, with 11 bases separating them. This CDR3 region has 15 residues. CDR3 loop: CASSFGDSPYNEQFF. CDR3 coding DNA: TGTGCCAGCAGCTTCGGGGACTCCCCCTACAATGAGCAGTTCTTC.

The rearrangement uses TRBV24-1 and TRBJ2-2; either TRBD1 or TRBD2 may supply D (5 bases each). The CDR3 extends over 14 amino acids. V shed 2 bases and J shed 5 bases, with 8 bases lying between them. Germline lookup yields CDR1 KGHDR and CDR2 SFDVKD. The CDR3 here is CATSDWDGTGELFF. DNA of the CDR3: TGTGCCACCAGTGATTGGGACGGTACCGGGGAGCTGTTTTTT.

V usage is TRBV3-1 and J usage is TRBJ2-5, with TRBD2 matching over 7 bases. The CDR3 is made up of 15 amino acids. Germline V gene sequence: CDR1 LGHDT, CDR2 YNNKEL (reference sequence). Germline trimming cut 1 base from V and 3 bases from J; bases unmatched to any gene: 5. DNA of the CDR3: TGTGCCAGCAGCCAAGTTCAGGGAGGGGAAGAGACCCAGTACTTC. This gives the protein CASSQVQGGEETQYF.

The chain carries TRBV11-1 and TRBJ1-1; 7 bases map to TRBD1. This CDR3 spans 15 amino acids. Germline V gene sequence: CDR1 SGHAT, CDR2 FQDESV (reference sequence). Germline trimming cut 5 bases from V and 3 bases from J; bases unmatched to any gene: 9. CDR3 protein: CASSTRQGGYTEAFF. CDR3 coding DNA: TGTGCCAGCAGCACACGACAGGGAGGCTACACTGAAGCTTTCTTT.

This clonotype was seen once. The chain employs TRBV27 and TRBJ2-1; D not certain. The CDR3 is 14 amino acids. The germline gives CDR1 MNHEY, CDR2 SMNVEV (reference sequence). The ends were cut back, 0 bases at V and 2 bases at J, with 5 bases in the middle. CDR3 sequence: CASSLSGPYNEQFF. The CDR3 DNA reads as TGTGCCAGCAGTTTATCGGGTCCCTACAATGAGCAGTTCTTC.

The chain has TRBV2 and TRBJ2-3; maybe TRBD1 (6 bases). The CDR3 extends over 16 amino acids. CDR1 and CDR2 from the germline V gene are SNHLY and FYNNEI. Trimming pared 4 bases from V and 1 base from J, leaving 15 bases between. This CDR3 is CASSVVGGEGTDTQYF. As DNA, the CDR3 is TGTGCCAGCAGTGTGGTAGGGGGAGAGGGCACAGATACGCAGTATTTT.

The V and J genes are TRBV20-1 and TRBJ2-7, with 12 bases lining up with TRBD2. Trimming at V came to 2 bases and at J to 2 bases, leaving 4 bases not matched to a gene. The CDR3 loop spans 15 amino acids. CDR1 DFQATT and CDR2 SNEGSKA come from the germline V gene (reference sequence). CDR3 DNA: TGCAGTGCTAGATCGACTAGCGGGAGCCCCTACGAGCAGTACTTC. Encoded protein: CSARSTSGSPYEQYF.

The V and J genes are TRBV29-1 and TRBJ1-1; the match to TRBD1 covers 7 bases. Per the germline V gene, CDR1 is SQVTM and CDR2 is ANQGSEA. J lost 3 bases, V lost 4 bases, and 5 bases had no gene match. This CDR3 comprises 13 residues. CDR3 nucleotides: TGCAGCGTTGTAGGGGACAGTGACACTGAAGCTTTCTTT. Its translation: CSVVGDSDTEAFF.

This clonotype was recorded only once. The J gene is TRBJ2-2, the V gene TRBV4-2; 7 bases map to TRBD2. The germline V gene encodes CDR1 LGHNA and CDR2 YNFKEQ. After removal of 1 base from V and 4 bases from J, the junction contained 0 bases not matched to a gene. There are 14 residues in the CDR3. The CDR3 DNA sequence: TGTGCCAGCAGCCAAGGGGAGGGCACCGGGGAGCTGTTTTTT. Translated: CASSQGEGTGELFF.

This clonotype was seen a single time. This chain connects TRBV30 to TRBJ2-1; 7 bases agree with TRBD2. With V trimmed by 0 bases and J by 8 bases, 4 bases remained unmatched. The CDR3 extends over 13 amino acids. CDR1 is GTSNPN and CDR2 is SVGIG in the germline V gene (reference sequence). The CDR3 nucleotides read TGTGCCTGGAGTGTGGGGGAGGGTTATGAGCAGTTCTTC. Protein sequence: CAWSVGEGYEQFF. Using reference TRBV30 and TRBJ2-1 for the parts outside the CDR3, the full variable domain is SQTIHQWPATLVQPVGSPLSLECTVEGTSNPNLYWYRQAAGRGLQLLFYSVGIGQISSEVPQNLSASRPQDRQFILSSKKLLLSDSGFYLCAWSVGEGYEQFFGPGTRLTVL.